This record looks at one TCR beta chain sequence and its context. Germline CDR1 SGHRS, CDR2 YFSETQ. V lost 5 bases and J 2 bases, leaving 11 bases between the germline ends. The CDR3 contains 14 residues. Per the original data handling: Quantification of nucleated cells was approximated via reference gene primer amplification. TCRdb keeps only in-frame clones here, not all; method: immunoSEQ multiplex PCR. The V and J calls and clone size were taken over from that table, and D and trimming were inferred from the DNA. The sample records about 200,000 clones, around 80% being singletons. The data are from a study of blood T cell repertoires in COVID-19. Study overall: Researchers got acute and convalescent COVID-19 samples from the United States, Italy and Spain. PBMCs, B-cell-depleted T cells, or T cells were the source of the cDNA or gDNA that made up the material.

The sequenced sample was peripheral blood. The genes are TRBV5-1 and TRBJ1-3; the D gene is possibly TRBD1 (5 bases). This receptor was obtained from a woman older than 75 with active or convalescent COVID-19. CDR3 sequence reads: CASRPAGAGNTIYF. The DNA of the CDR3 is TGCGCCAGCAGACCCGCGGGGGCTGGAAACACCATATATTTT. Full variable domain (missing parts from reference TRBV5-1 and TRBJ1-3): KAGVTQTPRYLIKTRGQQVTLSCSPISGHRSVSWYQQTPGQGLQFLFEYFSETQRNKGNFPGRFSGRQFSNSRSEMNVSTLELGDSALYLCASRPAGAGNTIYFGEGSWLTVV.